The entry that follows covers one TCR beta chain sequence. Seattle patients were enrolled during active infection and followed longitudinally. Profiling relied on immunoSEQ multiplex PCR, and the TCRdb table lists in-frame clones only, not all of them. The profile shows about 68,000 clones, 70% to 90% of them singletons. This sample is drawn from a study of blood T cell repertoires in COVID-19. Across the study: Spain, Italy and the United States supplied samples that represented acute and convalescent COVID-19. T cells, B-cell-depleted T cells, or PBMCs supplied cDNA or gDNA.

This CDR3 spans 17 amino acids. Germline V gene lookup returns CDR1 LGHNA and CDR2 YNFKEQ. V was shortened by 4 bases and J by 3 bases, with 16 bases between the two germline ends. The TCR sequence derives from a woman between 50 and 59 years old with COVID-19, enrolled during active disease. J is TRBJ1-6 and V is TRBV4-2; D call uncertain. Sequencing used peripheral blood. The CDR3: CASSPLPTSDYNSPLHF. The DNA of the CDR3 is TGTGCCAGCAGCCCTTTACCAACAAGCGACTATAATTCACCCCTCCACTTT.